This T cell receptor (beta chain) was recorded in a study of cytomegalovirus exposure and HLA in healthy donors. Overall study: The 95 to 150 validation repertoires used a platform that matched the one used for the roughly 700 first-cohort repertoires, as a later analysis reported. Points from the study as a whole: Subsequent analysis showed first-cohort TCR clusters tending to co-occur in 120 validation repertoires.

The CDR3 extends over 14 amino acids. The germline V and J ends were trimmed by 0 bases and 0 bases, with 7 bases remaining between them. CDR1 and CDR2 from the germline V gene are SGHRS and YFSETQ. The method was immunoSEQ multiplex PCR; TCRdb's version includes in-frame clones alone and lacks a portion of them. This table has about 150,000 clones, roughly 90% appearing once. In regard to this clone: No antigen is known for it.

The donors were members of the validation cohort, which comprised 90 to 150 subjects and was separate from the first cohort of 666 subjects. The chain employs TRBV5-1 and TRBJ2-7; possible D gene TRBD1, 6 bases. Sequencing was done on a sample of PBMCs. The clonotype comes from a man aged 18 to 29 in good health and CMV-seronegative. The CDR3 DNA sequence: TGCGCCAGCAGCTTGGAGGGGGTCTCCTACGAGCAGTACTTC. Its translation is CASSLEGVSYEQYF. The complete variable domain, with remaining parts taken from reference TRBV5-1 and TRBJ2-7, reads KAGVTQTPRYLIKTRGQQVTLSCSPISGHRSVSWYQQTPGQGLQFLFEYFSETQRNKGNFPGRFSGRQFSNSRSEMNVSTLELGDSALYLCASSLEGVSYEQYFGPGTRLTVT.